This T cell receptor beta chain was identified during a study of cytomegalovirus exposure and HLA in healthy donors (dated by TCRdb to about 2017). The study in broad terms: According to an earlier analysis of around 600 of the donors, about 190 million T cells yielded 117 million unique TCR beta sequences and 250 to 350 Gb of sequence data. An early release that covered more than 550 HLA-typed donors contained around 300 gigabases of sequencing data and 65 million to 100 million unique TCR sequences. Of the 398 genotyped donors, approximately 80% fell in the genetic ancestry cluster associated with self-reported Caucasian donors. The aim of the study was to test whether cataloging public T cell receptors could identify signatures of past pathogen exposure. The T cell repertoires of several hundred subjects were profiled by immunosequencing and related to cytomegalovirus serostatus. Along with the 666-subject first cohort, a separate validation cohort of over a hundred different subjects was used. To predict cytomegalovirus infection status, the study brought together high-throughput TCR immunosequencing, statistical association of individual TCRs with disease status, and machine learning. A later analysis re-analyzed previously published TCR beta repertoires from roughly 630 donors and added high-resolution HLA genotyping to study TCR occurrence patterns. Rather than using new phenotypic data, the later analysis identified candidate immune exposures from TCR beta sequences and from how often those sequences occurred across donors. An earlier analysis of about 620 of the donors applied high-throughput TCR beta sequencing to assess whether each TCR beta V gene segment acted as functional or pseudogenic. Alongside the repertoire data, information on donor age, sex, ethnicity and CMV serostatus was compiled. A later genetic analysis used genome-wide SNP genotypes for about 55% of the 666 donors, treating that subset as a discovery cohort. All discovery cohort repertoires had been generated using a single sequencing platform. Both class I and class II loci were covered by HLA typing, at four-digit resolution. The number of typed donors differed by locus: 629-630 for A, B, C, DRB1 and DQB1; some 540 for DQA1; approximately 600 for DPA1; and 450 to 480 for DPB1. Roughly 5 DR-DQ haplotypes were treated as single units for association and clustering because of strong linkage in the cohort. Among 350 to 400 genotyped donors of the cohort, an average of about 240,000 unique TCR beta nucleotide sequences were sequenced per donor, 15% to 20% of them non-productive.

As concerns this clone: It lacks a known antigen. It has no much larger one-base neighbor in the sample; base qualities were not kept.

Broader findings and caveats from the paper: A further reported finding was that TCR beta sequences accurately predicted the HLA-A and HLA-B alleles for most subjects in the first cohort. Broadly in line with IMGT annotations, most TCR beta V segments showed up in productive rearrangements about 87% or about 30% of the time in an earlier analysis of roughly 590 of the donors. HLA typing was unavailable for some donors at each locus, so association tests used only the typed subset. Assigning TCR associations to individual alleles was difficult when HLA alleles, especially DR and DQ, strongly co-occurred. Some 16 rarely observed V segments, including chromosome 9 orphons, were excluded from the earlier analysis of approximately 500 of the donors because counts were too low. Cytomegalovirus status was reported to be diagnosed by the classifier with high specificity and sensitivity in both the original and validation cohorts. A later analysis found that most CMV-associated TCR beta chains appeared HLA-restricted, with HLA associations seemingly driven largely by CMV exposure. Roughly uniform sequencing depth across donors was assumed in presence/absence analyses, although this assumption may not hold. CMV serostatus was the only immune exposure information available for the cohort. According to a later analysis, TCR association rates differed among HLA loci, with DRB1 alleles showing the most associated TCRs and HLA-C alleles showing the fewest. In a later genetic analysis, a missense DCLRE1C variant was associated with V-gene and J-gene trimming of TCR beta chains, and the association was replicated in an independent cohort. Some IMGT-functional V segments, including TRBV6-2 and TRBV6-3, could not be distinguished by the 87-base-pair reads and were therefore excluded. In a later analysis, HLA-associated TCR beta chains showed more clonal expansion and lower generation probabilities than non-associated chains that were equally common. It was suggested by the authors that the approach could potentially be generalized to other disease states and immunological phenotypes. According to a later genetic analysis, donors in an Asian-associated ancestry cluster had fewer N-insertions in productive TCRs than the roughly 660-donor mean. Linkage disequilibrium might explain the correlated functional status among segregating V segments, but an unknown experimental factor could not be ruled out. A cluster of highly shared sequence variants was judged likely to be a technical artifact of the sequencing pipeline. This cohort had only TCR beta chains sequenced, and the lack of alpha or paired-chain data limited which features could be detected. Three of the identified cytomegalovirus-associated TCR beta chains were confirmed in vitro to be specific for cytomegalovirus antigens. A later analysis associated about 17,000 TCR beta sequences with specific HLA alleles at a false discovery rate of 0.05. Across donors, most TCR sequences were observed very rarely, whereas some public TCRs were present in many individuals. The study gave a list of under 200 TCR beta chains associated with cytomegalovirus. A later analysis reported that several top co-occurrence clusters appeared linked to parvovirus B19, influenza, CMV and Epstein-Barr virus.

The cohort was made up of roughly 670 healthy bone marrow donors. At the time of sampling, every cohort member was nominally healthy, though immune exposures that went unrecorded were likely present. The donor tested CMV seropositive, placing the donor among the 310 or so seropositive members of the cohort. A peripheral blood sample was collected from each donor, and TCR beta sequencing was performed on peripheral blood mononuclear cells. Genomic DNA extraction from the blood cell samples was performed with the Qiagen DNeasy Blood Extraction Kit. To prepare the library, the immunoSEQ multiplex PCR assay was applied. The multiplex PCR relied on a mix of 60 forward primers for TCR Vbeta segments and 13 reverse primers for TCR Jbeta segments. Amplification of the CDR3 region of rearranged TCR beta genes was performed with a multiplex PCR assay on genomic DNA. Amplified TCR beta libraries were sequenced as 87-base-pair reads on the Illumina HiSeq System. In the authors' own workflow: Across the 670 or so repertoires, a later analysis counted tens of millions of unique TCR beta chains, around 11 million of which were shared by at least two donors. A nearest-neighbor algorithm error-corrected the raw reads and collapsed the reads into unique sequences, merging closely related sequences to remove PCR and sequencing errors. Alignment of CDR3 sequences to IMGT reference sequences was used to assign V, D and J gene segments. For a sequence to be retained, a match of at least six nucleotides was required to both a V gene segment and a J gene segment. Rearrangements were classified as productive when the CDR3 lacked stop codons and remained in frame with V and J, and all other rearrangements were classified as non-productive. Following IMGT convention, CDR3 was defined as the stretch from the second conserved V-encoded cysteine up to the conserved J-encoded phenylalanine. In an earlier analysis of just under 600 of the donors, sequences lacking an unambiguous match to a single V gene segment were excluded. In an earlier analysis of approximately 590 of the donors, a V segment was called functional when productive rearrangements were above 56.7%, and segregating when the standard deviation between donors exceeded 5%. A statistical classification framework was developed to diagnose cytomegalovirus status using the catalog of TCR beta chain sequences. In a later analysis, TCR nucleotide sequences were compared against IMGT/GENE-DB human TR gene sequences so that V and J genes could be assigned. A later analysis assigned CDR3 sequences and most-parsimonious VDJ recombination scenarios with the TCRdist pipeline. A later analysis defined each TCR beta chain by its CDR3 amino acid sequence plus V-gene family, and excluded reads lacking a unique V-gene family. A later analysis removed 450 to 600 highly shared, low-generation-probability nucleotide sequences to deal with suspected cross-contamination and a sequencing artifact. In a later analysis, a clonal expansion index for each public chain was calculated from normalized within-repertoire ranks of inferred template counts. In a later analysis, generation probabilities were computed using a VDJ recombination model fitted to out-of-frame rearrangements, and the results were checked against IGoR. Hypergeometric tests were used in a later analysis to score TCR-TCR, TCR-HLA and TCR-CMV co-occurrence, with a repertoire-size bias correction applied to the TCR pairs. In a later analysis, false discovery rates were estimated by permuting HLA or CMV assignments 20 times. In a later analysis, co-occurring TCRs were grouped with DBSCAN, and TCRdist sequence similarity was added when clustering was performed within HLA-allele-positive subsets. Repertoires with fewer than 30,000 or more than 120,000 public chains were left out of co-occurrence clustering, as were a few repertoires with anomalous nucleotide sharing. Entries here come from immuneACCESS through TCRdb and include only in-frame sequences with V and J called. Some clones fail to appear in such tables; in the studies checked, an unresolved V gene covers under half of the shortfall, and the cause of the remainder is unknown. V and J calls and clone size are those listed in that table; D and trimming were worked out from the DNA. For this sample there are under 85,000 clones; around four fifths appear just once. Approximately 21% of the sample lies in the top ten.

Via the germline V gene (reference sequence), CDR1 is SGHNT and CDR2 YYREEE. Cut back by 5 bases and 4 bases, the V and J ends lie 12 bases apart. Counted from cysteine to phenylalanine, this CDR3 has 13 amino acids. CDR3 DNA is the only sequence kept; it has 39 bases, read in frame from the first base. The sample was PBMCs. The TCR originated in a woman in her 30s in good health and CMV-seropositive. The chain was built from TRBV5-4 and TRBJ1-2, with the D gene not confidently named. This receptor has the CDR3 CASSSTVLYGYTF. The sequenced DNA is TGTGCCAGCAGTTCCACGGTCCTCTATGGCTACACCTTC.